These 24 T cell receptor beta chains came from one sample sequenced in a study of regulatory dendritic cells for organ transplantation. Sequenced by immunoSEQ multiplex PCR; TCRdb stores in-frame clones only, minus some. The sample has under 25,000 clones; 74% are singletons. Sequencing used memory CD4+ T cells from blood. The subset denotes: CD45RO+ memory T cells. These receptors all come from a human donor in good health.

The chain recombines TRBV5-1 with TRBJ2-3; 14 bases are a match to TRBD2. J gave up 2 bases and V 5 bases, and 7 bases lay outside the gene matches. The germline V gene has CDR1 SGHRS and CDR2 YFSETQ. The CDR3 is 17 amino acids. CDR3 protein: CASSPLTSGGATDTQYF. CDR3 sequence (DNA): TGCGCCAGCAGTCCTCTGACTAGCGGGGGGGCCACAGATACGCAGTATTTT.

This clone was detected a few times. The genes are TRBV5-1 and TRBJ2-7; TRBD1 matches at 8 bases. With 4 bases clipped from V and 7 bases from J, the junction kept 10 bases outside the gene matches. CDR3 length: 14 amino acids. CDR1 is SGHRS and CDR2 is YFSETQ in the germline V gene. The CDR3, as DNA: TGCGCCAGCAGCGAAGGGACAGGTTTGGGAGAGCAGTACTTC. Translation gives CASSEGTGLGEQYF.

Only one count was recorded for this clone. The CDR3: CASSQVAGTTGGQYF. As DNA, the CDR3 is TGTGCCAGCAGCCAAGTCGCCGGGACTACCGGCGGGCAGTATTTT. V gene TRBV4-2 combines with J gene TRBJ2-3, with TRBD2 matching 7 bases. Looked up from germline, CDR1 is LGHNA and CDR2 is YNFKEQ. Trimming removed 1 base from V and 11 bases from J; junction bases left unmatched: 12. The CDR3 runs to 15 residues.

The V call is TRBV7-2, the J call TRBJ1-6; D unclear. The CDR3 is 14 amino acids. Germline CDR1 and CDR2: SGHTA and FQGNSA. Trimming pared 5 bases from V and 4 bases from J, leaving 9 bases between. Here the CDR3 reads CASSAAGYNSPLHF. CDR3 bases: TGTGCCAGCAGCGCAGCGGGGTATAATTCACCCCTCCACTTT. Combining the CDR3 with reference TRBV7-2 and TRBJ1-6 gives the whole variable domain GAGVSQSPSNKVTEKGKDVELRCDPISGHTALYWYRQSLGQGLEFLIYFQGNSAPDKSGLPSDRFSAERTGGSVSTLTIQRTQQEDSAVYLCASSAAGYNSPLHFGNGTRLTVT.

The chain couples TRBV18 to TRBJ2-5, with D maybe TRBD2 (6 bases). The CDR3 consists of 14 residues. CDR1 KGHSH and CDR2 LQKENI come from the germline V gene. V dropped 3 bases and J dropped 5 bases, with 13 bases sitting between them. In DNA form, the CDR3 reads TGTGCCAGCTCACCCAAAAACCGGGAGGAGACCCAGTACTTC. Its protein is CASSPKNREETQYF.

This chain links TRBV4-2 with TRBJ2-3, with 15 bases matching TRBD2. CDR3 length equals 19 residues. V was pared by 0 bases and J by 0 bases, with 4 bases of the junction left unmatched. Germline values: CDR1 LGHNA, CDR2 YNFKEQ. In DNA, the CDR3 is TGTGCCAGCAGCCAAGAACGGACTAGCGGGGGGGGAAGCACAGATACGCAGTATTTT. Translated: CASSQERTSGGGSTDTQYF.

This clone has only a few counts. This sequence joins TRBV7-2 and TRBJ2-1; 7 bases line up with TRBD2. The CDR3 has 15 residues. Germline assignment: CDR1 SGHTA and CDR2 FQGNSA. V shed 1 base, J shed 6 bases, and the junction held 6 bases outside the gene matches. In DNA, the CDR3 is TGTGCCAGCAGCTTAGTGGCGGGGGTCGCCAATGAGCAGTTCTTC. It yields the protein CASSLVAGVANEQFF. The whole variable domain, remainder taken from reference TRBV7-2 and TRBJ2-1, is GAGVSQSPSNKVTEKGKDVELRCDPISGHTALYWYRQSLGQGLEFLIYFQGNSAPDKSGLPSDRFSAERTGGSVSTLTIQRTQQEDSAVYLCASSLVAGVANEQFFGPGTRLTVL.

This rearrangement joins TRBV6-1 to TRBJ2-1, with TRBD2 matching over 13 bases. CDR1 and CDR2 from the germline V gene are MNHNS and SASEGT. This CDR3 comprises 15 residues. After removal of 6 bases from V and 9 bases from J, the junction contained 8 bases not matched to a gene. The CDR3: CASRETSGGAAEQFF. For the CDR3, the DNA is TGTGCCAGCAGGGAAACTAGCGGGGGGGCCGCTGAGCAGTTCTTC.

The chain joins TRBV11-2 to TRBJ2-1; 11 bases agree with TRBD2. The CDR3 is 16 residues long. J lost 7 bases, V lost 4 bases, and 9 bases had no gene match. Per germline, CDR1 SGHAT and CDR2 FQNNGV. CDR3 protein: CASSSSLAGVGNEQFF. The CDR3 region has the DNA TGTGCCAGCAGCTCCTCACTAGCGGGGGTTGGTAATGAGCAGTTCTTC.

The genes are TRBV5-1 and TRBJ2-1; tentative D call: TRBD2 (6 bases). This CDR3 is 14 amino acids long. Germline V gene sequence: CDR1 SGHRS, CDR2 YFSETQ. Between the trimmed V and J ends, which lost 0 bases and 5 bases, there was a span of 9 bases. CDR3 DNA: TGCGCCAGCAGCTTGGACGGGGGAGACAATGAGCAGTTCTTC. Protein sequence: CASSLDGGDNEQFF.

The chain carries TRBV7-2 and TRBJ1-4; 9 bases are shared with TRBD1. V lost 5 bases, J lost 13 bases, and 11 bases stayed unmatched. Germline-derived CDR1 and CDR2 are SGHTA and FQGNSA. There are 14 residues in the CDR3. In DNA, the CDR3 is TGTGCCAGCAGCCTTGGGACAGGGTCAGGGTCACTGTTTTTT. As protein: CASSLGTGSGSLFF.

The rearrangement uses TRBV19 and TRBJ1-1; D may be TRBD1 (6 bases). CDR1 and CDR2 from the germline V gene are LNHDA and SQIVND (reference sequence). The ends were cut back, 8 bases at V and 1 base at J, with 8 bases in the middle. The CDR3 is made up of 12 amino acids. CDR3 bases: TGTGCCAGTTCGGACAGGAACACTGAAGCTTTCTTT. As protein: CASSDRNTEAFF.

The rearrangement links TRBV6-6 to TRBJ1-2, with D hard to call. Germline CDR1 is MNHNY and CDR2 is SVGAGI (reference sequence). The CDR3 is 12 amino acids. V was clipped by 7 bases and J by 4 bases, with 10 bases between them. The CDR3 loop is CASTLEGYGYTF. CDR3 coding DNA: TGTGCCAGCACGCTCGAGGGCTATGGCTACACCTTC.

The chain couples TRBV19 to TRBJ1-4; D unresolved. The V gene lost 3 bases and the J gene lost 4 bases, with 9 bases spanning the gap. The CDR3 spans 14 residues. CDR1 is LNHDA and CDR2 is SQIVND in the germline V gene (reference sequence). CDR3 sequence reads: CASSISGFNEKLFF. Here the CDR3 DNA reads TGTGCCAGTAGTATCTCCGGGTTTAATGAAAAACTGTTTTTT. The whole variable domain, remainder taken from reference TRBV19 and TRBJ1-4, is DGGITQSPKYLFRKEGQNVTLSCEQNLNHDAMYWYRQDPGQGLRLIYYSQIVNDFQKGDIAEGYSVSREKKESFPLTVTSAQKNPTAFYLCASSISGFNEKLFFGSGTQLSVL.

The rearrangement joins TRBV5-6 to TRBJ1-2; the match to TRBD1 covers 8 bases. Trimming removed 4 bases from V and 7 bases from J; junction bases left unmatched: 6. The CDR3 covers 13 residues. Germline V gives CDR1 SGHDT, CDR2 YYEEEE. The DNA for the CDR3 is TGTGCCAGCAGCCAGGGGGCTGAGGGTGGCTACACCTTC. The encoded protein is CASSQGAEGGYTF.

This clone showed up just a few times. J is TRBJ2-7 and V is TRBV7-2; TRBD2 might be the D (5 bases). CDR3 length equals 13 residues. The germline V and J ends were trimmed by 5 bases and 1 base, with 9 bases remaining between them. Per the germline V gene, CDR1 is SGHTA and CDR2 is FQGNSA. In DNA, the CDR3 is TGTGCCAGCAGCGTACTAGTTTCCTACGAGCAGTACTTC. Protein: CASSVLVSYEQYF.

The CDR3 sequence: CASSFGGTGHTGELFF. The CDR3 coding sequence is TGTGCCAGCAGCTTTGGTGGGACAGGGCACACCGGGGAGCTGTTTTTT. The rearrangement joins TRBV5-4 to TRBJ2-2, with 9 bases that match TRBD1. Germline V lookup: CDR1 SGHNT, CDR2 YYREEE (reference sequence). The V gene end was trimmed by 2 bases and the J gene end by 3 bases; junction bases not matched to a gene: 5. This CDR3 is 16 amino acids long.

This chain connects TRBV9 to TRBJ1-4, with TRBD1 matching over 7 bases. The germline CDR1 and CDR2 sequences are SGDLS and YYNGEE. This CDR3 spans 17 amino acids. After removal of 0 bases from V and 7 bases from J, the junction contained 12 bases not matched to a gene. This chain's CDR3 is CASSVASGQEEREKLFF. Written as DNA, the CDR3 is TGTGCCAGCAGCGTAGCCAGTGGACAGGAGGAGCGTGAAAAACTGTTTTTT.

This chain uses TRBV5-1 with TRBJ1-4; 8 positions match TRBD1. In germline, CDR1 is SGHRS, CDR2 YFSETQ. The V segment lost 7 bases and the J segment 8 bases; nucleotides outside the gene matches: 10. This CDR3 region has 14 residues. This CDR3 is CASGGQGLGEKLFF. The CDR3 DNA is TGCGCCAGCGGAGGACAGGGATTAGGCGAAAAACTGTTTTTT.

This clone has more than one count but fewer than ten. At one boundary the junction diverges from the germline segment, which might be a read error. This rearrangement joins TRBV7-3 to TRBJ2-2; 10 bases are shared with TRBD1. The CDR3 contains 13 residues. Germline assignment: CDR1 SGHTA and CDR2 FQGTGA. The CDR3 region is CASSASGTGVLFF. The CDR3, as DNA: TGTGCCAGCAGCGCCTCCGGGACAGGGGTGCTGTTTTTT.

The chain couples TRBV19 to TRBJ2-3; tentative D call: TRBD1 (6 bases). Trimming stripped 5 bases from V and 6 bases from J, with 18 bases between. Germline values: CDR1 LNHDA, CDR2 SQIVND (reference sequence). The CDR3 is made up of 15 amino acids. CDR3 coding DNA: TGTGCCAGTAGTTCCTTGACAGGCCTGGACGATACGCAGTATTTT. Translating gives CASSSLTGLDDTQYF. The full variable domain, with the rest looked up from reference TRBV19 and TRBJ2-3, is DGGITQSPKYLFRKEGQNVTLSCEQNLNHDAMYWYRQDPGQGLRLIYYSQIVNDFQKGDIAEGYSVSREKKESFPLTVTSAQKNPTAFYLCASSSLTGLDDTQYFGPGTRLTVL.

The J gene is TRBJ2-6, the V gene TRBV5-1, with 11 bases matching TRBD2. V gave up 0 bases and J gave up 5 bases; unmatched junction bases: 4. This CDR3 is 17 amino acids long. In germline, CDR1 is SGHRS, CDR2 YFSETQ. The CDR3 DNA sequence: TGCGCCAGCAGCTTGGGGCTAGCGGGGGGTTGGGCCAACGTCCTGACTTTC. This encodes CASSLGLAGGWANVLTF.

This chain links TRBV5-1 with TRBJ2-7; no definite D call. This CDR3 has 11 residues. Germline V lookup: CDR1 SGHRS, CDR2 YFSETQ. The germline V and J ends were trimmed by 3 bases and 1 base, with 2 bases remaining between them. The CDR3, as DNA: TGCGCCAGCAGCTCATCCTACGAGCAGTACTTC. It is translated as CASSSSYEQYF.

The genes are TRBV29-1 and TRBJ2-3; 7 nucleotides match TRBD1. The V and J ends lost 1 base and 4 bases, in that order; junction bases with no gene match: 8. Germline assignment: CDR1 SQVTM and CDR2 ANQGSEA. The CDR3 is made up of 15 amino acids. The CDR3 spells CSVEASTGRADTQYF. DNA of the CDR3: TGCAGCGTTGAAGCTTCGACAGGGAGAGCAGATACGCAGTATTTT.